This T cell receptor beta chain emerged from a study of T cells after yellow fever vaccination. Study in general: When fractions had low cell numbers, they were prepared with SMART-Seq v4 Ultra Low Input.

A 5'RACE template-switching step, the method used to make TCR cDNA, added a universal primer site and UMIs. A single record per CDR3 protein comes from TCRdb applying MiXCR to the 5' RACE reads. The sample lists a few hundred thousand distinct CDR3 sequences; 6.2% were seen once. Concerning this clonotype itself: What it binds is unknown. The germline gene is not matched at one end of the junction; a read error may be the cause.

This CDR3 contains 17 residues. The germline CDR1 and CDR2 sequences are ENHRY and SYGVKD. Whole-study findings and limits: Post-booster repertoires contained most primary-vaccination clones again (roughly 96% CD4, 88% CD8). Though it reached lower strength, the secondary response hit its peak faster, day 5 versus 15.

Sequenced material: PBMCs, taken 5 days after the yellow fever booster vaccination. The gene calls are TRBV10-3 and TRBJ2-1, with 8 positions matching TRBD2. The clonotype was recovered from a man aged 25-45 years who received the YFV17D yellow fever vaccine. CDR3 bases: TGTGCCATCAGTGACCTGACCCGGGGGGGCTCCTACAATGAGCAGCTCTTC. Protein: CAISDLTRGGSYNEQLF.